The 13 T cell receptor beta chains in this list originate from one sample, sequenced in a study of cytomegalovirus exposure and HLA in healthy donors. With 60 Vbeta and 13 Jbeta primers, the PCR was carried out. Measured with immunoSEQ multiplex PCR; TCRdb has only the in-frame clones, and not every one. The table shows 160,000 or so clones, with roughly 80% occurring only once. Sequencing was carried out using PBMCs. Every receptor here comes from a woman aged 30 to 39 in good health and CMV-seropositive.

A single count supports this clone. The chain has TRBV9 and TRBJ1-6; 7 positions agree with TRBD1. V shed 6 bases and J 7 bases; nucleotides not matched to a gene: 7. Germline V gene sequence: CDR1 SGDLS, CDR2 YYNGEE. This CDR3 region has 14 residues. CDR3 sequence: CASNRQGGNSPLHF. Written as DNA, the CDR3 is TGTGCCAGCAATAGACAGGGCGGCAATTCACCCCTCCACTTT.

This sequence joins TRBV28 and TRBJ2-2; TRBD2 agrees at 7 bases. The V segment lost 6 bases and the J segment 3 bases; nucleotides outside the gene matches: 7. This CDR3 comprises 15 residues. Germline assignment: CDR1 MDHEN and CDR2 SYDVKM. The CDR3 region is CASSKKRGYTGELFF. Here the CDR3 DNA reads TGTGCCAGCAGCAAGAAGCGGGGCTACACCGGGGAGCTGTTTTTT.

V and J are TRBV4-2 and TRBJ2-4; 9 bases are a match to TRBD1. Trimming took 4 bases from V and 0 from J; bases not matched to a gene: 7. The CDR3 has 17 amino acids. Germline assignment: CDR1 LGHNA and CDR2 YNFKEQ. The CDR3 DNA reads TGTGCCAGCAGCCCCGATACAGGGGGCCCAGCCAAAAACATTCAGTACTTC. Its translation: CASSPDTGGPAKNIQYF.

This clone occurred once. The rearrangement links TRBV6-5 to TRBJ2-7; 11 nucleotides line up with TRBD1. Trimming took 2 bases from V and 5 from J; bases not matched to a gene: 5. The CDR3 contains 15 residues. Germline CDR1 MNHEY, CDR2 SVGAGI. CDR3 amino acids: CASSYLPGQGDEQYF. DNA for the CDR3: TGTGCCAGCAGTTACCTACCGGGACAGGGGGACGAGCAGTACTTC.

The rearrangement links TRBV2 to TRBJ2-3, with no clear D. The CDR3 extends over 12 amino acids. The germline V and J ends were trimmed by 4 bases and 2 bases, with 4 bases remaining between them. Germline CDR1 is SNHLY and CDR2 is FYNNEI. The CDR3 sequence: CASSANTDTQYF. The CDR3 DNA reads as TGTGCCAGCAGTGCTAACACAGATACGCAGTATTTT. The variable domain in full, with the rest retrieved from reference TRBV2 and TRBJ2-3, is EPEVTQTPSHQVTQMGQEVILRCVPISNHLYFYWYRQILGQKVEFLVSFYNNEISEKSEIFDDQFSVERPDGSNFTLKIRSTKLEDSAMYFCASSANTDTQYFGPGTRLTVL.

The V and J genes are TRBV27 and TRBJ2-3, with 10 bases that match TRBD2. The CDR3 totals 18 residues. Per germline, CDR1 MNHEY and CDR2 SMNVEV (reference sequence). V was clipped by 2 bases and J by 4 bases; unmatched bases: 12. CDR3 bases: TGTGCCAGCAGTTTACGGCTAGCGGGGGCCTTCCGGGCAGATACGCAGTATTTT. This sequence encodes CASSLRLAGAFRADTQYF.

V gene TRBV6-6 combines with J gene TRBJ1-5; 7 nucleotides agree with TRBD1. The germline CDR1 and CDR2 sequences are MNHNY and SVGAGI (reference sequence). The CDR3 spans 16 residues. The trim removed 4 bases at V and 4 bases at J, leaving 10 bases unmatched. In nucleotides, the CDR3 is TGTGCCAGCAGTTCGAAGGGACAGATAAGTAATCAGCCCCAGCATTTT. Its translation: CASSSKGQISNQPQHF.

This rearrangement joins TRBV9 to TRBJ1-2; no clear D. Trimming took 4 bases from V and 5 from J, leaving 9 bases between them. Germline CDR1 and CDR2: SGDLS and YYNGEE. The CDR3 consists of 12 residues. In DNA, the CDR3 is TGTGCCAGCAGCCTTTTTTTATATGGCTACACCTTC. Residues: CASSLFLYGYTF.

This clone was counted between two and nine times. The CDR3 bases are TGTGCCAGTAACACACAGGGCCGCATGAACACTGAAGCTTTCTTT. This codes for CASNTQGRMNTEAFF. The chain is built from TRBV19 and TRBJ1-1, with D perhaps TRBD1 (6 bases). The germline V gene encodes CDR1 LNHDA and CDR2 SQIVND (reference sequence). CDR3 length: 15 residues. The V and J ends lost 7 bases and 0 bases respectively, with 15 bases between them.

This chain links TRBV5-8 with TRBJ2-7; tentatively, D is TRBD2 (6 bases). This CDR3 region has 12 residues. V lost 1 base and J 6 bases, leaving 8 bases between the germline ends. Germline V lookup: CDR1 SGHTS, CDR2 YDEGEE. CDR3 residues: CASSLLGGEQYF. CDR3 DNA sequence: TGTGCCAGCAGCTTGTTGGGAGGCGAGCAGTACTTC.

In nucleotides, the CDR3 is TGTGCCAGCAGGAGTGGGGGCCGCGAAAAACTGTTTTTT. Its protein is CASRSGGREKLFF. The chain carries TRBV4-2 and TRBJ1-4, with D maybe TRBD1 (6 bases). Germline V CDR1 and CDR2: LGHNA, YNFKEQ. The CDR3 consists of 13 residues. Trimming removed 6 bases from V and 8 bases from J, with 13 bases in between.

This clone was observed once. V is TRBV2 and J is TRBJ1-1; no firm D call. With 8 bases removed from V and 5 bases from J, the gap between germline ends came to 9 bases. CDR3 size: 11 residues. Germline values: CDR1 SNHLY, CDR2 FYNNEI. This CDR3 reads CASWYETEAFF. The CDR3 DNA sequence: TGTGCCAGCTGGTATGAGACTGAAGCTTTCTTT.

This sequence joins TRBV9 and TRBJ2-3; 11 bases are a match to TRBD2. The CDR3 has 14 amino acids. The germline CDR1 and CDR2 sequences are SGDLS and YYNGEE. V dropped 5 bases and J dropped 8; count of bases not matched to a gene: 7. CDR3 amino acids: CASRYSGGAGTQYF. CDR3 nucleotides: TGTGCCAGCAGATATAGCGGGGGGGCCGGTACGCAGTATTTT.